The clone carrying this TCR beta chain was found once. The table came from immunoSEQ multiplex PCR; TCRdb's copy has only in-frame clones and leaves some out. The profile shows approximately 22,000 clones, about 83% of them singletons. This record comes from a study of OX40 agonist ivuxolimab in advanced cancers. This CDR3 has 14 residues. Germline CDR1 reads MNHEY; CDR2 reads SVGAGI. V lost 0 bases, J lost 6 bases, and 3 bases stayed unmatched. This chain joins TRBV6-5 and TRBJ1-2; 8 bases map to TRBD1. This TCR derives from an adult with an advanced solid tumor such as melanoma, head and neck, liver or kidney cancer. The sequencing used CD4+ or CD8+ T cells sorted from blood, collected in a trial of the OX40 agonist ivuxolimab. The CDR3 DNA follows: TGTGCCAGCAGTTACTCGACAGGGGACGATGGCTACACCTTC. This gives the protein CASSYSTGDDGYTF.